What follows is one TCR beta chain and its context. Original analysis: It was from reference gene primer amplification that nucleated cell counts were estimated. Generated by immunoSEQ multiplex PCR, the TCRdb table keeps only in-frame clones and is missing some. V, J and clone size were drawn from that table, and D and trimming were deduced from the DNA. Of hundreds of thousands of clones listed, over 65% are singletons. The data were taken from a study of blood T cell repertoires in COVID-19. Background on the study: COVID-19 samples collected from the United States, Italy and Spain covered acute and convalescent phases. T cells, B-cell-depleted T cells, or PBMCs provided the cDNA or gDNA that served as material.

The CDR3 is 14 amino acids. V was shortened by 7 bases and J by 3 bases, with 15 bases between the two germline ends. In germline, CDR1 is MDHEN, CDR2 SYDVKM. The sequenced sample was peripheral blood. This chain joins TRBV28 and TRBJ1-2; D perhaps matches TRBD1 (5 bases). The receptor was isolated from a woman aged 80 or over with acute or convalescent COVID-19. CDR3 loop: CASKAAGYDYGYTF. Here the CDR3 DNA reads TGTGCCAGCAAGGCGGCAGGGTACGACTATGGCTACACCTTC.